The next 19 T cell receptor beta chains were all read from a single sample in a study of blood T cell repertoires in COVID-19. Profiling relied on immunoSEQ multiplex PCR, and the TCRdb table lists in-frame clones only, not all of them. The repertoire consists of around 300,000 clones, with about 89% occurring once and the leading ten covering 0.94%. Sequences were obtained from peripheral blood. Every receptor here comes from a woman between 35 and 50 years old who had recovered from COVID-19.

DNA of the CDR3: TGTGCCAGCAGACCCAGGGGGCCCAATGAGCAGTTCTTC. Protein sequence: CASRPRGPNEQFF. V usage is TRBV2 and J usage is TRBJ2-1; TRBD1 matches at 8 bases. Germline V gene lookup returns CDR1 SNHLY and CDR2 FYNNEI. Trimming at V came to 6 bases and at J to 6 bases, leaving 4 bases not matched to a gene. The CDR3 runs to 13 residues.

This clone came up a few times. This chain connects TRBV10-1 to TRBJ2-1; 7 bases map to TRBD2. V lost 0 bases, J lost 9 bases, and 17 bases stayed unmatched. Looked up from germline, CDR1 is WNHNN and CDR2 is SYGVQD (reference sequence). The CDR3 has 18 amino acids. The CDR3 sequence is CASSESKGNGRSMAEQFF. Written as DNA, the CDR3 is TGCGCCAGCAGTGAGTCGAAAGGGAACGGGAGGAGTATGGCTGAGCAGTTCTTC.

The chain recombines TRBV28 with TRBJ1-2; a possible D gene is TRBD1 (6 bases). CDR1 is MDHEN and CDR2 is SYDVKM in the germline V gene. The V and J ends lost 3 bases and 8 bases respectively, with 13 bases between them. CDR3 size: 13 residues. The CDR3 DNA reads TGTGCCAGCAGTTTCAGCAGGGGATTAGGCTACACCTTC. This sequence encodes CASSFSRGLGYTF.

The gene calls are TRBV28 and TRBJ1-2; TRBD1 matches 10 bases. With V trimmed by 8 bases and J by 2 bases, 14 bases remained unmatched. The CDR3 has 17 residues. Germline V gene lookup returns CDR1 MDHEN and CDR2 SYDVKM. The DNA of the CDR3 is TGTGCCAGCTATCCCGGGACAGGGGTCCCGTTCAACTATGGCTACACCTTC. Amino acids: CASYPGTGVPFNYGYTF.

This rearrangement joins TRBV15 to TRBJ2-2; D gene ambiguous. V shed 6 bases and J shed 6 bases, with 29 bases lying between them. CDR1 is LNHNV and CDR2 is YYDKDF in the germline V gene (reference sequence). The CDR3 is 19 residues long. As DNA, the CDR3 is TGTGCCACCAGGGATTCCCTTAGTATAGCCGGAGTGCCCCCCGGGGAGCTGTTTTTT. Protein product: CATRDSLSIAGVPPGELFF.

The chain employs TRBV5-6 and TRBJ2-5, with TRBD2 matching 14 bases. Germline V lookup: CDR1 SGHDT, CDR2 YYEEEE. The CDR3 sequence is 16 residues long. Trimming cost V 4 bases and J 14 bases; bases outside gene matches: 16. CDR3 nucleotide sequence: TGTGCCAGCAGCGCGGGAGGGCTGGGACTAGCGGGAGCGGAATACTTC. It specifies CASSAGGLGLAGAEYF. Full variable domain (rest looked up from reference TRBV5-6 and TRBJ2-5): DAGVTQSPTHLIKTRGQQVTLRCSPKSGHDTVSWYQQALGQGPQFIFQYYEEEERQRGNFPDRFSGHQFPNYSSELNVNALLLGDSALYLCASSAGGLGLAGAEYFGPGTRLLVL.

This chain links TRBV30 with TRBJ2-7, with 9 bases lining up with TRBD1. V lost 2 bases, J lost 6 bases, and 8 bases stayed unmatched. The CDR3 extends over 14 amino acids. Germline V CDR1 and CDR2: GTSNPN, SVGIG (reference sequence). DNA of the CDR3: TGTGCCTGGAGTACCCCCGGGACAGGGCGCGAGCAGTACTTC. Amino acids: CAWSTPGTGREQYF.

The rearrangement links TRBV3-1 (or the pseudogene TRBV3-2) to TRBJ2-1; 8 positions match TRBD2. V trimming: 0 bases; J trimming: 1 base; junction bases outside the gene matches: 8. The CDR3 covers 18 residues. Germline CDR1 is LGHDT and CDR2 is YNNKEL (reference sequence). The CDR3 nucleotides are TGTGCCAGCAGCCAAGATCTTTTAGCGGGGACTTCCTACAATGAGCAGTTCTTC. It encodes CASSQDLLAGTSYNEQFF.

The chain is built from TRBV2 and TRBJ2-7; a possible D gene is TRBD2 (6 bases). The V and J ends lost 3 bases and 2 bases respectively, with 17 bases between them. Germline V CDR1 and CDR2: SNHLY, FYNNEI. The CDR3 loop spans 16 amino acids. Here the CDR3 DNA reads TGTGCCAGCAGTGAGGGAATGACCCGCGGGACCTACGAGCAGTACTTC. Translating gives CASSEGMTRGTYEQYF.

V usage is TRBV19 and J usage is TRBJ2-3; 8 nucleotides align to TRBD2. The V and J ends lost 6 bases and 2 bases, in that order; junction bases with no gene match: 10. CDR3 length equals 16 residues. Germline V CDR1 and CDR2: LNHDA, SQIVND (reference sequence). In DNA form, the CDR3 reads TGTGCCAGTAGACTTCAGGGACTAGTCACCACAGATACGCAGTATTTT. Protein: CASRLQGLVTTDTQYF.

The rearrangement links TRBV27 to TRBJ2-7; 9 bases are shared with TRBD2. The CDR3 covers 19 residues. Germline CDR1 is MNHEY and CDR2 is SMNVEV (reference sequence). Losses at the gene ends were 2 bases for V and 0 bases for J; bases not matched to a gene: 14. CDR3 residues: CASSLPTGTSRRISYEQYF. CDR3 DNA sequence: TGTGCCAGCAGTTTACCCACCGGGACTAGCCGACGAATCTCCTACGAGCAGTACTTC.

In this sample, this clone turned up once. This chain links TRBV15 with TRBJ2-2; TRBD2 aligns across 8 bases. The CDR3 runs 14 residues. J lost 11 bases, V lost 4 bases, and 9 bases had no gene match. Germline CDR1 and CDR2: LNHNV and YYDKDF (reference sequence). CDR3 sequence reads: CATSTLSGIRELFF. The CDR3 DNA is TGTGCCACCAGCACCCTTAGCGGGATCCGCGAGCTGTTTTTT. The complete variable domain, with remaining parts taken from reference TRBV15 and TRBJ2-2, reads DAMVIQNPRYQVTQFGKPVTLSCSQTLNHNVMYWYQQKSSQAPKLLFHYYDKDFNNEADTPDNFQSRRPNTSFCFLDIRSPGLGDTAMYLCATSTLSGIRELFFGEGSRLTVL.

This chain links TRBV27 with TRBJ1-1; TRBD1 matches at 10 bases. After removal of 0 bases from V and 10 bases from J, the junction contained 5 bases not matched to a gene. The V gene's germline CDR1 is MNHEY and CDR2 SMNVEV (reference sequence). This CDR3 region has 14 residues. The CDR3 sequence is CASSLSGTGAGAFF. The CDR3 region has the DNA TGTGCCAGCAGTTTATCGGGGACAGGGGCGGGAGCTTTCTTT.

This clone was seen once. The chain carries TRBV11-1 and TRBJ2-7; D is uncertain. Looked up from germline, CDR1 is SGHAT and CDR2 is FQDESV (reference sequence). Between the trimmed V and J ends, which lost 3 bases and 7 bases, there was a span of 13 bases. This CDR3 comprises 13 residues. CDR3 amino acids: CASSFTANGEQYF. The CDR3 DNA follows: TGTGCCAGCAGCTTTACCGCCAACGGGGAGCAGTACTTC.

The V call is TRBV19, the J call TRBJ2-1; 13 bases map to TRBD2. V shed 6 bases and J 8 bases; nucleotides not matched to a gene: 10. The CDR3 runs to 16 residues. Germline V gene data show CDR1 as LNHDA and CDR2 as SQIVND (reference sequence). The CDR3 region has the DNA TGTGCCAGTAGCTTACTAGCGGGAGGGCCGGGTTATGAGCAGTTCTTC. It encodes CASSLLAGGPGYEQFF.

The genes are TRBV7-9 and TRBJ1-5; TRBD1 might be the D (5 bases). V lost 5 bases and J lost 7, with 12 bases in between. This CDR3 has 13 amino acids. From germline, CDR1 is SEHNR and CDR2 FQNEAQ (reference sequence). Here the CDR3 reads CASSKGKQQPQHF. Here the CDR3 DNA reads TGTGCCAGCAGCAAGGGGAAACAGCAGCCCCAGCATTTT.

The chain uses TRBV5-1 and TRBJ1-1; no definite D call. The germline V and J ends were trimmed by 4 bases and 0 bases, with 10 bases remaining between them. The CDR3 has 14 residues. CDR1 and CDR2 from the germline V gene are SGHRS and YFSETQ. CDR3 sequence reads: CASSAGNLNTEAFF. CDR3 DNA: TGCGCCAGCAGCGCCGGGAATTTGAACACTGAAGCTTTCTTT.

This chain links TRBV7-2 with TRBJ2-7; TRBD1 is a possible D gene (5 bases). CDR3 length: 16 residues. Trimming cost V 1 base and J 0 bases, with 13 bases left between them. In germline, CDR1 is SGHTA, CDR2 FQGNSA. In nucleotides, the CDR3 is TGTGCCAGCAGCTTAGAGGCCACAGGCGTCTCCTACGAGCAGTACTTC. Translated: CASSLEATGVSYEQYF.

The table lists this clone with a few counts. The J gene is TRBJ1-2, the V gene TRBV3-1 (or the pseudogene TRBV3-2), with 7 nucleotides matching TRBD1. The CDR3 length is 16 residues. J was trimmed by 3 bases and V by 3 bases; bases with no gene match: 10. From germline, CDR1 is LGHDT and CDR2 YNNKEL (reference sequence). The CDR3 region is CASSQGGGGNDYGYTF. As DNA, the CDR3 is TGTGCCAGCAGCCAGGGTGGAGGGGGCAACGACTATGGCTACACCTTC.